The 12 T cell receptor beta chains presented below share a single source sample, sequenced in a study of T cells after yellow fever vaccination. Using its own MiXCR run on the 5' RACE reads, TCRdb lists one record per CDR3 protein. The table has fewer than 650,000 distinct CDR3 sequences, about a fifth seen once. The source was PBMCs, collected less than 25 days after the first yellow fever vaccination. These receptor sequences come from a man aged 18 to 30 who received the YFV17D yellow fever vaccine.

The rearrangement links TRBV6-2 or TRBV6-3 to TRBJ2-7; no reliable D call. The germline V gene has CDR1 MNHEY and CDR2 SVGEGT. V gave up 7 bases and J gave up 1 base, with 11 bases separating them. The CDR3 is 13 residues long. The chain's CDR3 is CASNLDGSYEQYF. CDR3 sequence (DNA): TGTGCCAGCAACTTGGACGGATCCTACGAGCAGTACTTC.

This chain joins TRBV18 and TRBJ2-5; D remains unclear. The V gene lost 1 base and the J gene lost 4 bases, with 13 bases spanning the gap. Germline assignment: CDR1 KGHSH and CDR2 LQKENI. The CDR3 extends over 15 amino acids. The DNA for the CDR3 is TGTGCCAGCTCACCACTGGTCCCATTGGGAGAGACCCAGTACTTC. Translated, it gives CASSPLVPLGETQYF.

This clonotype has more than one count but fewer than ten. The gene calls are TRBV27 and TRBJ2-2; weak D call: TRBD1 (5 bases). Deletions cut 6 bases from V and 0 bases from J, with 11 bases between. The germline V gene encodes CDR1 MNHEY and CDR2 SMNVEV (reference sequence). This CDR3 spans 15 amino acids. CDR3 protein: CASRIDSPNTGELFF. The CDR3 DNA is TGTGCCAGCAGAATAGACAGCCCGAACACCGGGGAGCTGTTTTTT.

This clonotype was seen a few times. J is TRBJ1-3 and V is TRBV20-1; D not certain. The germline CDR1 and CDR2 sequences are DFQATT and SNEGSKA (reference sequence). The CDR3 has 14 amino acids. Trimming took off 5 bases at V and 2 bases at J, with 13 bases between the two ends. CDR3 residues: CSACDGLTGNTIYF. CDR3 nucleotide sequence: TGCAGTGCTTGCGACGGGCTTACTGGAAACACCATATATTTT.

A few counts support this clonotype. V is TRBV6-4 and J is TRBJ1-1; no firm D call. Germline lookup yields CDR1 MRHNA and CDR2 SNTAGT. The length of the CDR3 is 14 residues. V lost 6 bases, J lost 7 bases, and 18 bases lay in between. The CDR3 bases are TGTGCCAGCAGGCCTATTCGGTCTTCTGGTGAAGCTTTCTTT. Its protein is CASRPIRSSGEAFF.

This clonotype has at least ten counts. This chain joins TRBV10-3 and TRBJ2-7, with unresolved D. CDR1 is ENHRY, CDR2 SYGVKD, per germline. The CDR3 covers 13 residues. V was trimmed by 2 bases and J by 3 bases, leaving 8 bases between them. CDR3 sequence reads: CAISEGYNYEQYV. In DNA, the CDR3 is TGTGCCATCAGTGAGGGTTACAACTACGAGCAGTACGTC.

There are a few counts of this clonotype. This chain uses TRBV27 with TRBJ1-6, with D possibly being TRBD1 (6 bases). Germline CDR1 and CDR2: MNHEY and SMNVEV (reference sequence). The CDR3 extends over 15 amino acids. Between the trimmed V and J ends, which lost 1 base and 8 bases, there was a span of 12 bases. The CDR3 is CASSLLMAGDSPLHF. The CDR3 region has the DNA TGTGCCAGCAGTTTATTGATGGCAGGGGATTCACCCCTCCACTTT.

The chain carries TRBV7-9 and TRBJ2-3, with 10 bases fitting TRBD2. V dropped 5 bases and J dropped 5; count of bases not matched to a gene: 10. CDR3 length: 16 amino acids. Germline values: CDR1 SEHNR, CDR2 FQNEAQ (reference sequence). The CDR3 nucleotides are TGTGCCAGCAGCGCTACTTCTAGCGGGGGCATAGATACGCAGTATTTT. This gives the protein CASSATSSGGIDTQYF.

V is TRBV5-1 and J is TRBJ2-4, with D possibly matching TRBD1 (6 bases). Looked up from germline, CDR1 is SGHRS and CDR2 is YFSETQ. The CDR3 covers 13 residues. V was cut by 4 bases and J by 8 bases, with 13 bases left in between. CDR3 coding DNA: TGCGCCAGCAGCCCCCAGGGGACGGACATTCAGTACTTC. Translated: CASSPQGTDIQYF. The entire variable domain, with the rest obtained from reference TRBV5-1 and TRBJ2-4, is as follows: KAGVTQTPRYLIKTRGQQVTLSCSPISGHRSVSWYQQTPGQGLQFLFEYFSETQRNKGNFPGRFSGRQFSNSRSEMNVSTLELGDSALYLCASSPQGTDIQYFGAGTRLSVL.

This clonotype was recorded a few times. The chain employs TRBV5-6 and TRBJ2-5, with D possibly TRBD2 on 5 matching bases. V gave up 4 bases and J gave up 5 bases, with 21 bases separating them. Germline lookup yields CDR1 SGHDT and CDR2 YYEEEE. The CDR3 is made up of 16 amino acids. The chain's CDR3 is CASSHRSAGFEETQYF. The CDR3 DNA reads TGTGCCAGCAGCCACCGCTCGGCGGGTTTCGAGGAGACCCAGTACTTC.

This chain connects TRBV11-1 to TRBJ2-7, with 8 bases lining up with TRBD2. After removal of 10 bases from V and 0 bases from J, the junction contained 11 bases not matched to a gene. The CDR3 extends over 15 amino acids. CDR1 is SGHAT, CDR2 FQDESV, per germline (reference sequence). The CDR3, as DNA: TGTGCCACCGAGAGGGAGCGGGGGAGCTCCTACGAGCAGTACTTC. Amino acids: CATERERGSSYEQYF.

The genes are TRBV2 and TRBJ2-7; TRBD2 agrees at 8 bases. Germline trimming cut 6 bases from V and 3 bases from J; bases unmatched to any gene: 4. The CDR3 has 13 amino acids. CDR1 SNHLY and CDR2 FYNNEI come from the germline V gene. The DNA of the CDR3 is TGTGCCAGCAGCGCTAGCGGGCTCTACGAGCAGTACGTC. Translating gives CASSASGLYEQYV.